This T cell receptor beta chain is drawn from a study of T cell responses to AZD1222 COVID-19 vaccine. Regarding the study as a whole: White British ancestry dominated among donors, who included more females, and clonal diversity was possibly underestimated. As reported, nearly half of all spike-specific TCRs target variant regions that are unmutated.

Trimming took 5 bases from V and 6 from J, leaving 12 bases between them. This CDR3 has 13 amino acids. Germline V gene data show CDR1 as KGHDR and CDR2 as SFDVKD. Comments on this clone: Antigen specificity is unknown.

The method was immunoSEQ multiplex PCR; TCRdb's version includes in-frame clones alone and lacks a portion of them. The table includes tens of thousands of clones, approximately 78% detected once. The chain employs TRBV24-1 and TRBJ1-2, with D possibly TRBD1 on 5 matching bases. Here the sequenced sample was peripheral blood, taken 28 days after the second AZD1222 dose. The receptor was derived from an adult who received the AZD1222 COVID-19 vaccine. In nucleotides, the CDR3 is TGTGCCACCAGTGCGTCAGGGTACGATGGCTACACCTTC. Translating it yields CATSASGYDGYTF.